A selection of T cell receptor beta chains follows, all from one sample in a study of shared clonotypes between healthy human individuals. Here immunoSEQ multiplex PCR was the method, and the copy in TCRdb shows in-frame clones only, minus some. Of 650,000 to 750,000 clones detected, 72% appear once; the ten largest clones hold approximately 1.8%. The sample taken for sequencing was memory CD4+ T cells sorted from blood. The receptor source for this set is a woman aged 25 to 45 in good health. Both conserved end residues are part of each CDR3. Not all rows give a size; the values are once, few, many and, for expanded clones, a class.

>NA|TRBV6-6|TRBJ1-5
CASTLTGQPQHF
>NA|TRBV28|TRBJ2-2
CASVRGLDTGELFF
>NA|TRBV7-9|TRBJ2-7
CASSLLGSSYEQYF
>NA|TRBV27|TRBJ2-6
CATRKGGANVLTF
>few|TRBV29-1|TRBJ2-5
CSVGPGKETQYF
>NA|TRBV27|TRBJ1-4
CASSFTQGAKEKLFF
>NA|TRBV14|TRBJ2-7
CASSQSGTSYRGIYEQYF
>once|TRBV6-1|TRBJ2-1
CASSVEAGLTGEQFF
>NA|TRBV28|TRBJ1-4
CASGGGRNNEKLFF
>NA|TRBV27|TRBJ1-3
CASSLRGASGNTIYF
>many|TRBV5-1|TRBJ2-2
CASSLEGIGGELFF
>few|TRBV30|TRBJ2-7
CAWSPSSYEQYF
>NA|TRBV29-1|TRBJ2-7
CSVGGAGIEQYF
>NA|TRBV7-9|TRBJ1-3
CASSLGQGGFSGNTIYF
>NA|TRBV7-9|TRBJ1-1
CASRPGALGTTEAFF
>NA|TRBV18|TRBJ1-5
CASSEQDSNQPQHF
>NA|TRBV6-1|TRBJ2-5
CASSTGTGTQYF
>many|TRBV5-1|TRBJ2-7
CASQGTSGLYEQYF
>NA|TRBV20-1|TRBJ2-7
CSAKEQSEQYF
>NA|TRBV7-3|TRBJ2-1
CASSSGTGYNEQFF
>NA|TRBV11-2|TRBJ1-6
CASSSPASPLHF
>many|TRBV6-5|TRBJ2-7
CATYAGTGTYF
>NA|TRBV5-6|TRBJ2-7
CASSFRRTGGEQYF
>NA|TRBV25-1|TRBJ2-7
CASSALDRDNREQYF
>NA|TRBV19|TRBJ1-4
CASGDIGVRKLFF
>NA|TRBV28|TRBJ1-3
CASSLTRGNTIYF
>NA|TRBV7-9|TRBJ1-4
CASSLGGSNEKLFF
>NA|TRBV7-6|TRBJ2-3
CASSLPQSRGGLSTDTQYF
>NA|TRBV7-6|TRBJ1-1
CASSTGQGGTEAFF
>NA|TRBV27|TRBJ2-5
CASSLDWARETQYF
>few|TRBV7-8|TRBJ1-5
CASSLISQSQHF
>NA|TRBV5-1|TRBJ2-6
CASSLDGMAGGALGANVLTF
>NA|TRBV7-8|TRBJ2-7
CASSSHRHGMTYEQYF
>NA|TRBV6-5|TRBJ2-2
CASSYLAGGGAGELFF
>NA|TRBV29-1|TRBJ1-2
CSVRSVHRGIQGYTF
>NA|TRBV7-2|TRBJ2-7
CASSLGTGYEQYF
>NA|TRBV2|TRBJ2-7
CASQGVAGTYEQYF
>NA|TRBV7-9|TRBJ1-1
CASSSQGLEAFF
>NA|TRBV29-1|TRBJ2-7
CSVVPGGLHREQYF
>NA|TRBV19|TRBJ1-2
CASTGTGGDGYTF
>NA|TRBV15|TRBJ2-7
CATSGRTANRYEQYF
>NA|TRBV10-3|TRBJ2-3
CAISKDRGLDTQYF
>few|TRBV6-5|TRBJ1-5
CAPPPQHF
>NA|TRBV19|TRBJ1-2
CASSNGQGSYGYTF
>NA|TRBV4-1|TRBJ2-3
CASRMTGSTDTQYF
>NA|TRBV7-2|TRBJ2-5
CASSPSMERTQYF
>many|TRBV30|TRBJ2-3
CAWSVDTQYF
>NA|TRBV27|TRBJ2-1
CASTQLAGNEQFF
>once|TRBV29-1|TRBJ2-7
CSVLTGGYEQYF
>NA|TRBV28|TRBJ1-4
CASLENRANEKLFF
>NA|TRBV7-9|TRBJ1-2
CASSRGQSGGRHGYTF
>NA|TRBV18|TRBJ1-5
CASSPGVDQPQHF
>NA|TRBV27|TRBJ1-5
CASSFRNQPQHF
>NA|TRBV29-1|TRBJ1-2
CSVRAAYGYTF
>NA|TRBV5-1|TRBJ2-3
CASSDTGTVLHYTDTQYF
>few|TRBV9|TRBJ2-3
CASGSLGTQYF
>NA|TRBV4-2|TRBJ2-2
CASRVASGRYTGELFF